This TCR beta chain was recovered during a study of Ad26.COV2.S vaccination and SARS-CoV-2 variants. Across the study: By the intramuscular route, Ad26.COV2.S was given once, or twice 56 days apart.

The CDR3 is 16 residues long. Germline CDR1 reads SGHNT; CDR2 reads YENEEA. J lost 1 base, V lost 3 bases, and 8 bases had no gene match. Here immunoSEQ multiplex PCR was the method, and the copy in TCRdb shows in-frame clones only, minus some. This sample carries 500,000 or so clones, roughly nine tenths of them seen once, and the ten largest clones take more than 10%. Treatment given: around 19 received Ad26.COV2.S at low or high dose, single or two shots; about 5 received placebo; per-sample allocation not given. The investigators took samples on day 63 after the first vaccine or placebo injection.

Specimen: peripheral blood, collected in a trial of Ad26.COV2.S vaccine versus placebo. The chain links TRBV11-3 to TRBJ2-7; 8 bases are a match to TRBD1. This clonotype originated in a person aged 18 to 59 who received the Ad26.COV2.S COVID-19 vaccine or a placebo. CDR3 sequence reads: CASSFSGGAGSYEQYF. CDR3 sequence (DNA): TGTGCCAGCAGCTTTTCAGGGGGCGCGGGTTCCTACGAGCAGTACTTC.